This TCR beta chain was captured by sequencing in a study of blood T cells in healthy people across ages. Study-wide results and limits: Per million T cells, the diversity of TCR beta decreased roughly linearly as age advanced.

This clonotype was recorded a few times. Its specificity is not known. Germline assignment: CDR1 LGHDT and CDR2 YNNKEL (reference sequence). This CDR3 is 13 amino acids long. V lost 4 bases and J lost 9, with 10 bases in between. A second PCR of about 7 to 12 cycles used a sample-barcoded 5' primer and a J-beta primer mix. TCRdb reprocessed the 5' RACE reads with MiXCR, giving one entry per CDR3 protein. The sample lists 450,000 to 600,000 distinct CDR3 sequences, about 29% seen once, with over 3.5% in the top ten. A further study also used this sample, focusing on T cells of mothers and their children.

V and J are TRBV3-1 and TRBJ1-6, with D possibly matching TRBD1 (5 bases). Sequenced input: blood. This TCR came from a boy between 2 and 10 years old in good health. The CDR3 DNA follows: TGTGCCAGCAGCCGGGGGGGGGTTTCACCCCTCCACTTT. It translates to CASSRGGVSPLHF. The entire variable domain, with the rest obtained from reference TRBV3-1 and TRBJ1-6, is as follows: DTAVSQTPKYLVTQMGNDKSIKCEQNLGHDTMYWYKQDSKKFLKIMFSYNNKELIINETVPNRFSPKSPDKAHLNLHINSLELGDSAVYFCASSRGGVSPLHFGNGTRLTVT.